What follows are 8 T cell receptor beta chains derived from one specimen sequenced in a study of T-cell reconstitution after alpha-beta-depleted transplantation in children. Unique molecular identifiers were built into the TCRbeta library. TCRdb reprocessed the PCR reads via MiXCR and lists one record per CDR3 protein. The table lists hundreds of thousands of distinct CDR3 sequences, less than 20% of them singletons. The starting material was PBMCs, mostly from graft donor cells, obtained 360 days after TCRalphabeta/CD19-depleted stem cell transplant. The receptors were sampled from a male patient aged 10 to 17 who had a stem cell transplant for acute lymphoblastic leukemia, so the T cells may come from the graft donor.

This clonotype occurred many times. The CDR3 region has the DNA TGTGCCAGCAGCTTAGGCCAGGGGATCTACAATGAGCAGTTCTTC. Translation gives CASSLGQGIYNEQFF. The rearrangement uses TRBV7-3 and TRBJ2-1; D perhaps matches TRBD1 (6 bases). Trimming shortened V by 2 bases and J by 3 bases, and 11 bases separated the two germline ends. Germline V gives CDR1 SGHTA, CDR2 FQGTGA. CDR3 length equals 15 residues. The full variable domain, rest sourced from reference TRBV7-3 and TRBJ2-1, is GAGVSQTPSNKVTEKGKYVELRCDPISGHTALYWYRQSLGQGPEFLIYFQGTGAADDSGLPNDRFFAVRPEGSVSTLKIQRTERGDSAVYLCASSLGQGIYNEQFFGPGTRLTVL.

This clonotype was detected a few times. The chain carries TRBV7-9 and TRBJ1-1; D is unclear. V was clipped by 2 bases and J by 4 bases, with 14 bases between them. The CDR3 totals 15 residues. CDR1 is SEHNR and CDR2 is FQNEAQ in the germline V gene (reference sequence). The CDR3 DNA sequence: TGTGCCAGCAGCTTAACGTCGGGGTCGGCCACTGAAGCTTTCTTT. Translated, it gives CASSLTSGSATEAFF.

The CDR3, as DNA: TGCGCCAGCAGCTTAGGGGGGGCATGGGACATTCAGTACTTC. It specifies CASSLGGAWDIQYF. The chain couples TRBV5-1 to TRBJ2-4; possibly TRBD2 for D (7 bases). This CDR3 spans 14 amino acids. V was clipped by 2 bases and J by 8 bases, with 14 bases between them. Germline CDR1 is SGHRS and CDR2 is YFSETQ.

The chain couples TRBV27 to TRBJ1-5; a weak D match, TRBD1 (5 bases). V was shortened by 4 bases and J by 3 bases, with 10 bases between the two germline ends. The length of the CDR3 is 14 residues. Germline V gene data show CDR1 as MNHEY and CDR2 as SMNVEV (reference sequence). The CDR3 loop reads CASSSWDLNQPQHF. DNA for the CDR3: TGTGCCAGCAGTTCCTGGGACCTCAATCAGCCCCAGCATTTT.

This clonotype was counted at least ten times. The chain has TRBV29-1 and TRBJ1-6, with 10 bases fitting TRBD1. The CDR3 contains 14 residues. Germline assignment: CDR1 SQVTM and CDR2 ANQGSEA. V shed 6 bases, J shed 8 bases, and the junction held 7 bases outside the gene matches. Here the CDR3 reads CSVLSGQGDSPLHF. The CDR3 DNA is TGCAGCGTCCTTTCCGGACAGGGGGATTCACCCCTCCACTTT. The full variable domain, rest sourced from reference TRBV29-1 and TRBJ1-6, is SAVISQKPSRDICQRGTSLTIQCQVDSQVTMMFWYRQQPGQSLTLIATANQGSEATYESGFVIDKFPISRPNLTFSTLTVSNMSPEDSSIYLCSVLSGQGDSPLHFGNGTRLTVT.

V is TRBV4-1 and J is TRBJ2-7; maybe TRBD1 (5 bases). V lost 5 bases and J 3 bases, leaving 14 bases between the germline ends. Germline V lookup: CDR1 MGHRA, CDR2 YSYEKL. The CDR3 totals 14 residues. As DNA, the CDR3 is TGCGCCAGCAGCAAAACAGGTGCCGGCTACGAGCAGTACTTC. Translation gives CASSKTGAGYEQYF.

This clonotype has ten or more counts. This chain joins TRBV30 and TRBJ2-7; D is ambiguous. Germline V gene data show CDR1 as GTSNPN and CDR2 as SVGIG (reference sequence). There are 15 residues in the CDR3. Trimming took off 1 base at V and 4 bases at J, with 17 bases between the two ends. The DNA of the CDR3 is TGTGCCTGGAGTGGTTTCAACGGAATCGGATACGAGCAGTACTTC. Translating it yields CAWSGFNGIGYEQYF.

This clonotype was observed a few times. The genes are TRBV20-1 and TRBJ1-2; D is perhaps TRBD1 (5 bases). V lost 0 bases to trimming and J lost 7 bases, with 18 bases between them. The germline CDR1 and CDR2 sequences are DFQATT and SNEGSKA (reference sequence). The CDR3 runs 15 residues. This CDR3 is CSARDGAAPISGYTF. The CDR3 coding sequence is TGCAGTGCTAGAGATGGGGCAGCGCCTATATCTGGCTACACCTTC.